This TCR beta chain was recorded in a study of blood T cells in healthy people across ages. V shed 3 bases and J shed 1 base, with 17 bases lying between them. This CDR3 region has 16 residues. The germline V gene has CDR1 DFQATT and CDR2 SNEGSKA (reference sequence). Using a J-beta primer mix together with a sample-barcoded 5' primer, a second PCR was run for about 6 to 12 cycles. Each of the cDNA molecules was tagged by a template-switch adaptor with 12 random nucleotides. No fewer than 3 million CDR3-containing paired-end reads came from each sample. TCRdb re-called the 5' RACE reads with MiXCR, one entry per CDR3 protein. The table has around 870,000 distinct CDR3 sequences, around 30% seen once. For this clonotype: As yet, its antigen is unknown.

Study results and caveats: Naive CD4+ cell counts and diversity both ran higher in long-lived than in aged donors.

The chain recombines TRBV20-1 with TRBJ2-3; the D gene is possibly TRBD1 (5 bases). Sample: blood. The sequence was collected from a woman at least 80 years old in good health. The DNA for the CDR3 is TGCAGTGCTAGCCCTTTTGGGGCGGAGCGCACAGATACGCAGTATTTT. As protein: CSASPFGAERTDTQYF.